This T cell receptor beta chain was observed in a study of tumor-infiltrating lymphocytes in primary liver carcinoma (dated by TCRdb to 2016 to 2017). Some background on the complete study: Of the five patients (three men and two women, aged 30 to 69 years), four had hepatocellular carcinoma and one had combined HCC and intrahepatic cholangiocarcinoma. Tumors of the five patients were stage T1-T3 N0M0 with maximum diameters of roughly 4.2 to 11 cm. Each sample produced about 3.5 to 8 million productive TCRbeta reads, and read depth showed no significant difference between tissue types. The study combined TCRbeta repertoire sequencing, expression microarrays and whole-exome sequencing across five regions of each liver tumor, with adjacent normal tissue and blood. A total of approximately 35 specimens from 5 patients, comprising about 25 tumor regions, 5 adjacent noncancerous liver tissues and 5 peripheral blood samples, were covered by TCRbeta repertoire sequencing. To link TCRbeta repertoire diversity to the local molecular phenotype, the roughly 23 tumor region samples were profiled with Agilent mRNA microarrays. Reproducibility between technical replicate repertoires was high, with correlation coefficients above 0.95 and mean shared-clone rates roughly 0.87.

Without any cell sorting, total RNA and DNA were extracted together from around 20-30 mg of bulk tissue using the AllPrep DNA/RNA mini kit. Between November 2015 and early 2016, about five patients in China with histopathologically diagnosed primary liver carcinoma had their tumors surgically resected. At the time of sampling, the patients had chronic HBV infection and had not received any treatment. Each tumor was sampled at five spatially separated regions: the tumor centre plus the superior, inferior, left-lateral and right-lateral poles. More than 75% viable tumor cells were found by histology in every tumor sample. Pieces of fresh tumor and adjacent tissue were cut in half, with one half kept in RNAlater at -80 degrees C and the other half sent for histology. As concerns this clonotype: It has no known antigen specificity. Relative to the germline gene, one junction end is altered; a read error may explain this.

TCRbeta-specific cDNA was reverse-transcribed from 500 ng total RNA using a constant-region primer and ProtoScript II reverse transcriptase. The TCRbeta libraries were prepared through three rounds of nested multiplex PCR following a slightly modified ARM-PCR procedure. Each of the first two PCR rounds ran for around 11 cycles using multiplex TRBV1-TRBV30 forward primers together with a Cbeta reverse primer. Sample barcodes and Illumina adapters were added in a final 25-cycle PCR with Deep VentR polymerase. Before sequencing, amplicons of 200-500 bp were purified from gel using a QIAquick gel extraction kit. An Illumina HiSeq 2500 was used to sequence the TCRbeta amplicons with 250-bp paired-end reads. Processing in the source paper ran as follows. To recover full CDR3 sequences, reads were quality-trimmed using Trimmomatic v0.33 and paired reads were then merged using FLASH v1.2.11. MiGEC v1.2.1b assigned V, D and J germline segments to the rearranged TCRbeta sequences. Clonotype statistics and Shannon-Wiener diversity indices were computed with VDJtools v1.0.0. Except for diversity analysis, only the 250 most abundant clonotypes of each sample were used in subsequent analyses to reduce sampling bias. Through fastp at Q25 and MiXCR, TCRdb rebuilt clones from the public reads, retaining in-frame beta chains. One record per CDR3 amino acid sequence lists the most common genes and DNA. TCRdb's processing, not the authors' own work, is the source of the V and J calls. This sample is represented by approximately 73,000 distinct CDR3 sequences; roughly 69% of them were singletons. The ten largest clonotypes hold 28% of the sample.

Sequences SGHAT (CDR1) and FQNNGV (CDR2) are obtained from the germline V gene. The CDR3 has 16 amino acids, counting the end cysteine and phenylalanine. Only the CDR3 DNA is retained, 48 bases long and in frame from the first base. Results the study describes overall, beyond this receptor: Only the TCR beta chain was sequenced, which likely underestimates true repertoire diversity because unpaired alpha chains were not captured. The top 250 clones made up a significantly larger repertoire fraction in tumors than in blood (p = 0.039). Bulk unsorted samples precluded comparing CD4+ and CD8+ T cell repertoires. Pairs of tumor regions showed greater repertoire overlap (mean roughly 35%) than tumor-adjacent pairs (roughly 17%) or tumor-blood pairs (roughly 14%), which is consistent with antigen-driven expansion. Only 4 to 6 patients were included in the study, and the authors note that the findings should be validated in a larger study. Only about 8-24% of top clones were present in all five regions of a tumor, suggesting spatial heterogeneity of tumor-infiltrating T cells.

The specimen was liver tumor tissue from sampling region 4. This specimen's cell subset or site label, interpreted: tumor region T4, right-lateral pole. The rearranged segments are TRBV11-2 and TRBJ2-1, with no confidently assigned D gene. The sequence came from a man in his forties with primary liver carcinoma and hepatitis B virus infection. The CDR3 protein is CAISSRPSVRIYEHFF. The sequenced DNA is TGTGCCATCAGCTCGCGCCCCAGTGTGAGGATCTATGAGCATTTCTTC.